The following is a T cell receptor beta chain sequence with its context. The antigen is undetermined. Study-wide findings and caveats: The TCR gene usage of tumor memory CD4+ T cells clustered together with blood and lymph node memory CD4+ cells and with lymph node naive CD4+ cells. Tumor Tregs overlapped most with tumor, then blood, naive CD4+ cells.

There are 14 residues in the CDR3. V lost 5 bases and J 2 bases, leaving 12 bases between the germline ends. Germline-derived CDR1 and CDR2 are MNHNS and SASEGT. Full-length variable regions came from constant-region reverse primers plus semi-nested Nested Universal Primer A PCR. TCRdb passed the 5' RACE reads through MiXCR, listing each CDR3 protein once. The data contain nearly 55,000 distinct CDR3 sequences, roughly a quarter of them singletons. The clonotype comes from a female donor with breast cancer. V and J are TRBV6-1 and TRBJ2-5; D gene ambiguous. Sequencing was performed on tumor-infiltrating naive CD4+ T cells sorted from the breast tumor. As to subset: naive CD4+ T cells, CD4+CD45RA+CD25-. The CDR3 DNA follows: TGTGCCAGCAGTAGCGTGTTCGGACAAGAGACCCAGTACTTC. It translates to CASSSVFGQETQYF.